This TCR beta chain was captured by sequencing in a study of T cells in Graves' hyperthyroidism and ophthalmopathy. RNA transcripts provided the source from which TCR beta CDR3 regions were amplified. Researchers ran a first-round RT-PCR on the TCR CDR3 using the HTBI primer set. TCRdb reprocessed the multiplex PCR reads via MiXCR and lists one record per CDR3 protein. The data show hundreds of thousands of distinct CDR3 sequences, about 20% seen once. Together with thyroid ultrasound, orbital computed tomography, serum thyroxine and TRAb, clinical symptoms were used for diagnoses. Germline CDR1 and CDR2: SGHNT and YYREEE (reference sequence). The CDR3 consists of 15 residues. V lost 4 bases and J lost 4, with 17 bases in between.

The receptor was isolated from a young man with Graves' ophthalmopathy. Source material: blood. The chain uses TRBV5-4 and TRBJ1-1; D is perhaps TRBD1 (5 bases). In DNA, the CDR3 is TGTGCCAGCAGCGAAACTCAGGGCAGCGCCACTGAAGCTTTCTTT. Encoded protein: CASSETQGSATEAFF.